A selection of T cell receptor beta chains follows, all from one sample in a study of cytomegalovirus exposure and HLA in healthy donors. The repertoire was sequenced with immunoSEQ multiplex PCR; TCRdb's copy has only in-frame clones and lacks some. This table holds approximately 74,000 clones, roughly 80% found once. Sequencing used PBMCs. The receptors derive from a woman between 25 and 40 years old in good health and CMV-seronegative. Both conserved end residues are part of each CDR3. The D gene is left open where the match is weak. Some rows mark clone size as missing; the rest say once, few, many or name a class of expanded clone.

v_gene	abundance	len	j_gene	d_gene	CDR3nt	CDR3aa
TRBV7-7	once	15	TRBJ2-5	TRBD2	TGTGCTAGCAGCCCCCCTTACGCGGGGGAAGAGACCCAGTACTTC	CASSPPYAGEETQYF
TRBV28	-	14	TRBJ2-7	TRBD1	TGTGCCAGCAGAGCCGGGACAGGCCGCTACGAGCAGTACTTC	CASRAGTGRYEQYF
TRBV19	-	15	TRBJ2-3	TRBD2	TGTGCCAGTAATGTAGCGGGGGGGATCACAGATACGCAGTATTTT	CASNVAGGITDTQYF
TRBV7-9	few	14	TRBJ1-1	-	TGTGCCAGCCCACCGATTGGGCTGAACACTGAAGCTTTCTTT	CASPPIGLNTEAFF
TRBV6-4	-	14	TRBJ2-3	-	TGTGCCAGCCCAGGGGCGGGGGTTCCAGATACGCAGTATTTT	CASPGAGVPDTQYF
TRBV4-3	few	13	TRBJ1-1	-	TGCGCCAGCAGCCATTACGGGAACACTGAAGCTTTCTTT	CASSHYGNTEAFF
TRBV6-5	-	13	TRBJ2-2	-	TGTGCCAGCAGTTGGGAACAGGACGGGGAGCTGTTTTTT	CASSWEQDGELFF
TRBV7-2	-	16	TRBJ1-2	TRBD1	TGTGCCAGCAGCTACCCAACAGGGGGGCTTGACTATGGCTACACCTTC	CASSYPTGGLDYGYTF
TRBV12-5	-	15	TRBJ1-1	-	TGTGCTAGTGGTCCCCCGGGGGGGTGGGACACTGAAGCTTTCTTT	CASGPPGGWDTEAFF
TRBV6-6	few	15	TRBJ1-4	-	TGTGCCAGCAGTTACAGGGGAGGCGGATGGGAAAAACTGTTTTTT	CASSYRGGGWEKLFF
TRBV5-1	-	14	TRBJ1-3	-	TGCGCCAGCAGCCTGGGGACTTCTGGAAACACCATATATTTT	CASSLGTSGNTIYF
TRBV18	few	14	TRBJ1-2	-	TGTGCCAGCTCACACCTGAGGGATAACTATGGCTACACCTTC	CASSHLRDNYGYTF
TRBV5-6	-	16	TRBJ1-4	TRBD1	TGTGCCAGCAGCTTTCAGGGGGCGGAACCTAATGAAAAACTGTTTTTT	CASSFQGAEPNEKLFF
TRBV5-1	-	20	TRBJ2-1	TRBD1	TGCGCCAGCAGCAAGACAGGGAAATATGTGACCTATAAGGCCTACAATGAGCAGTTCTTC	CASSKTGKYVTYKAYNEQFF
TRBV11-2	-	17	TRBJ2-3	TRBD2	TGTGCCAGCAGCTTAGTCGGGGGGGCTAGCGGTACAGATACGCAGTATTTT	CASSLVGGASGTDTQYF
TRBV6-5	-	14	TRBJ1-1	TRBD1	TGTGCCAGCAGTCGGGACAGGGGGGGCACTGAAGCTTTCTTT	CASSRDRGGTEAFF